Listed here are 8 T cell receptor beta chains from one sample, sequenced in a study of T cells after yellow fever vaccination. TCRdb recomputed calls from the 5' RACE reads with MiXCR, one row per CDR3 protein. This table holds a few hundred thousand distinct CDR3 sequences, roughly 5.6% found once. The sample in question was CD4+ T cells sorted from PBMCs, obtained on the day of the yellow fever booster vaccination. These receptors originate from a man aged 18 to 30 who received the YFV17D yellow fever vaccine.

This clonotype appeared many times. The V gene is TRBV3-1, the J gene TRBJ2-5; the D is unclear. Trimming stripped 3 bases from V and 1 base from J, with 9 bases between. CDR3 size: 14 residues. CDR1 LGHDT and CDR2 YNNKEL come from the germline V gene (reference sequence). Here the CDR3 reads CASSHADPQETQYF. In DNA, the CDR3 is TGTGCCAGCAGCCATGCGGATCCCCAAGAGACCCAGTACTTC.

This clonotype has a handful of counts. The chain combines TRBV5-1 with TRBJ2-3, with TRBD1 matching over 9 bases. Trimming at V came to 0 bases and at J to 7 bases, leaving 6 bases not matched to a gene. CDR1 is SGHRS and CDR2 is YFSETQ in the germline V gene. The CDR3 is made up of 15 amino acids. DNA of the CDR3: TGCGCCAGCAGCTTGGGGGACAGGGAAAGGAATACGCAGTATTTT. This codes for CASSLGDRERNTQYF.

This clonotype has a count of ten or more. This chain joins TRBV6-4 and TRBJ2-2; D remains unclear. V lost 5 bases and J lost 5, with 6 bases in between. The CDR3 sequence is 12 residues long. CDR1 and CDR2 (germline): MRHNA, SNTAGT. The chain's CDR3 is CASSSRTGELFF. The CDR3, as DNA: TGTGCCAGCAGTTCGAGAACCGGGGAGCTGTTTTTT.

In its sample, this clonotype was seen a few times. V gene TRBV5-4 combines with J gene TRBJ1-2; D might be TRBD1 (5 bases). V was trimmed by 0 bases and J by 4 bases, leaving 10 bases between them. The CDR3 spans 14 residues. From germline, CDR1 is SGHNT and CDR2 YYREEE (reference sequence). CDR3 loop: CASSLAPGSYGYTF. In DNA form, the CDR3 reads TGTGCCAGCAGCTTGGCCCCAGGGTCCTATGGCTACACCTTC.

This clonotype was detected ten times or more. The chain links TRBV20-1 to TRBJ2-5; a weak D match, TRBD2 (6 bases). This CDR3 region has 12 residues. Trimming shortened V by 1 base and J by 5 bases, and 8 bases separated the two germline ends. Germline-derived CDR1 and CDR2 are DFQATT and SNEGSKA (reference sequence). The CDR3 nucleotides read TGCAGTGCTAGAGTGGGAGGCGAGACCCAGTACTTC. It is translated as CSARVGGETQYF.

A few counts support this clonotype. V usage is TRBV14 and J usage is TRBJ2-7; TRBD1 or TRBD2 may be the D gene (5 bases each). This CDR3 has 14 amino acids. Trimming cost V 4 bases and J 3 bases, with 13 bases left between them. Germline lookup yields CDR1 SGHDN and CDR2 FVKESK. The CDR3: CASSRGGGGYEQYV. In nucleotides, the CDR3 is TGTGCCAGCAGCCGGGGCGGAGGCGGCTACGAGCAGTACGTC.

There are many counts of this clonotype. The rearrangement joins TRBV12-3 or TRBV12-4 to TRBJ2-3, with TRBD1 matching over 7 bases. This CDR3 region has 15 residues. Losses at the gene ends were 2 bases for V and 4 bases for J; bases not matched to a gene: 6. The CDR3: CASSLTRQGADTQYF. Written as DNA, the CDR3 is TGTGCCAGCAGTTTAACCCGACAGGGAGCAGATACGCAGTATTTT.

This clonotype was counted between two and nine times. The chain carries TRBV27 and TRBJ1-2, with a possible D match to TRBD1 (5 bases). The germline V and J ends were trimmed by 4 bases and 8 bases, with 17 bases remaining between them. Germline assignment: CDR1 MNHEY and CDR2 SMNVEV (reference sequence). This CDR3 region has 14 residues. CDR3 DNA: TGTGCCAGCAGTTCAGGATCATCCGGGGGAGGCTACACCTTC. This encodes CASSSGSSGGGYTF.